This entry lists 30 T cell receptor beta chains sequenced from one sample in a study of T cell responses to AZD1222 COVID-19 vaccine. Libraries were prepared by immunoSEQ multiplex PCR; TCRdb keeps only in-frame clonotypes and omits some of them. The sample includes 75,000 to 95,000 clones, about 88% seen only once; the top ten take under 13%. The source material was peripheral blood, sampled on day 0 of AZD1222 vaccination. The source is an adult in good health.

V usage is TRBV7-3 and J usage is TRBJ2-1, with a possible D match to TRBD2 (6 bases). V lost 1 base and J lost 9, with 16 bases in between. The CDR3 runs 15 residues. Germline-derived CDR1 and CDR2 are SGHTA and FQGTGA. CDR3 nucleotide sequence: TGTGCCAGCAGCTTAAACGAGGGAGGTAGGAGTGAGCAGTTCTTC. Its protein product is CASSLNEGGRSEQFF.

The chain carries TRBV6-5 and TRBJ2-2, with 10 bases identical to TRBD1. With 1 base clipped from V and 4 bases from J, the junction kept 3 bases outside the gene matches. Germline V gives CDR1 MNHEY, CDR2 SVGAGI. The CDR3 has 16 residues. The CDR3 here is CASSYFGQGGTGELFF. CDR3 in DNA: TGTGCCAGCAGTTACTTTGGACAGGGGGGCACCGGGGAGCTGTTTTTT.

This clone was detected once. This chain joins TRBV7-9 and TRBJ1-4, with D hard to call. This CDR3 spans 14 amino acids. Trimming took off 1 base at V and 5 bases at J, with 8 bases between the two ends. Germline CDR1 and CDR2: SEHNR and FQNEAQ (reference sequence). The CDR3 DNA reads TGTGCCAGCAGCTTAGTGTCGGGGAATGAAAAACTGTTTTTT. Residues: CASSLVSGNEKLFF. The whole variable domain, remainder taken from reference TRBV7-9 and TRBJ1-4, is DTGVSQNPRHKITKRGQNVTFRCDPISEHNRLYWYRQTLGQGPEFLTYFQNEAQLEKSRLLSDRFSAERPKGSFSTLEIQRTEQGDSAMYLCASSLVSGNEKLFFGSGTQLSVL.

The genes are TRBV5-1 and TRBJ1-6; weak D call: TRBD1 (5 bases). V was trimmed by 2 bases and J by 7 bases, leaving 10 bases between them. This CDR3 region has 14 residues. The germline gives CDR1 SGHRS, CDR2 YFSETQ. CDR3 coding DNA: TGCGCCAGCAGCTTCGACAGATCAAATTCACCCCTCCACTTT. Its translation: CASSFDRSNSPLHF.

V and J are TRBV7-6 and TRBJ2-3; tentatively, D is TRBD1 (6 bases). CDR1 is SGHVS and CDR2 is FNYEAQ in the germline V gene. CDR3 length: 15 amino acids. V was shortened by 4 bases and J by 7 bases, with 18 bases between the two germline ends. This CDR3 is CASSSVGTTQNTQYF. The CDR3 DNA sequence: TGTGCCAGCAGCTCCGTAGGGACAACACAGAATACGCAGTATTTT.

The chain has TRBV6-5 and TRBJ1-2; no definite D call. The germline V gene encodes CDR1 MNHEY and CDR2 SVGAGI. The CDR3 totals 12 residues. Trimming shortened V by 7 bases and J by 4 bases, and 10 bases separated the two germline ends. The CDR3 DNA reads TGTGCCAGCATAGGACCGCTCTATGGCTACACCTTC. Translated: CASIGPLYGYTF.

In its sample, this clone was seen a few times. The V gene is TRBV4-2, the J gene TRBJ2-7; a possible D gene is TRBD1 (7 bases). Trimming took 5 bases from V and 6 from J, leaving 11 bases between them. The CDR3 consists of 12 residues. Germline loops: CDR1 LGHNA, CDR2 YNFKEQ. The CDR3 loop reads CASSGGGGEQYF. The CDR3 DNA follows: TGTGCCAGCAGCGGAGGGGGCGGCGAGCAGTACTTC.

The chain recombines TRBV4-1 with TRBJ2-7, with TRBD1 identical over 11 bases. The trim removed 1 base at V and 6 bases at J, leaving 5 bases unmatched. Per the germline V gene, CDR1 is MGHRA and CDR2 is YSYEKL. The CDR3 has 15 residues. CDR3 sequence: CASSQAGQGAAEQYF. The CDR3 nucleotides are TGCGCCAGCAGCCAAGCCGGACAGGGGGCGGCCGAGCAGTACTTC.

This chain connects TRBV30 to TRBJ1-6; D is perhaps TRBD1 (6 bases). This CDR3 contains 13 residues. V was trimmed by 3 bases and J by 7 bases, leaving 10 bases between them. The V gene's germline CDR1 is GTSNPN and CDR2 SVGIG (reference sequence). As DNA, the CDR3 is TGTGCCTGGAGGCCGGGACAAAATTCACCCCTCCACTTT. Translating it yields CAWRPGQNSPLHF.

The rearrangement uses TRBV27 and TRBJ2-3; 8 bases align to TRBD1. The V segment lost 5 bases and the J segment 2 bases; nucleotides outside the gene matches: 3. This CDR3 has 14 residues. Germline values: CDR1 MNHEY, CDR2 SMNVEV (reference sequence). As DNA, the CDR3 is TGTGCCAGCAGTCGGACAGGGAACACAGATACGCAGTATTTT. It is translated as CASSRTGNTDTQYF.

The gene calls are TRBV23-1 and TRBJ2-7, with 9 bases fitting TRBD1. TRBV23-1 is reported as an ORF; its role is uncertain. CDR3 length: 16 residues. Losses at the gene ends were 7 bases for V and 2 bases for J; bases not matched to a gene: 12. CDR3 sequence: CASTFPGQGYPYEQYV. CDR3 DNA: TGCGCCAGCACCTTTCCGGGACAGGGCTATCCCTACGAGCAGTACGTC.

The chain is built from TRBV28 and TRBJ1-1; tentative D call: TRBD1 (5 bases). V was pared by 8 bases and J by 0 bases, with 22 bases between. CDR1 MDHEN and CDR2 SYDVKM come from the germline V gene. This CDR3 comprises 17 residues. The CDR3 sequence: CASQKGLTKGMNTEAFF. In DNA form, the CDR3 reads TGTGCCAGCCAGAAGGGACTCACCAAGGGGATGAACACTGAAGCTTTCTTT. Full variable domain (remainder filled in from reference TRBV28 and TRBJ1-1): DVKVTQSSRYLVKRTGEKVFLECVQDMDHENMFWYRQDPGLGLRLIYFSYDVKMKEKGDIPEGYSVSREKKERFSLILESASTNQTSMYLCASQKGLTKGMNTEAFFGQGTRLTVV.

CDR3 amino acids: CASTYFYTDTQYF. The CDR3, as DNA: TGTGCCAGCACATACTTTTACACAGATACGCAGTATTTT. The chain combines TRBV2 with TRBJ2-3; no reliable D call. Germline assignment: CDR1 SNHLY and CDR2 FYNNEI. The CDR3 contains 13 residues. Between the trimmed V and J ends, which lost 7 bases and 2 bases, there was a span of 10 bases.

The gene calls are TRBV28 and TRBJ2-6; D might be TRBD2 (6 bases). The length of the CDR3 is 18 residues. Germline values: CDR1 MDHEN, CDR2 SYDVKM. Trimming left V 5 bases short and J 0 bases short, with 17 bases between. This chain's CDR3 is CASSQSGSYNSGANVLTF. CDR3 coding DNA: TGTGCCAGCAGTCAATCCGGGAGTTACAACTCTGGGGCCAACGTCCTGACTTTC.

V and J are TRBV6-5 and TRBJ2-5, with D perhaps matching TRBD1 (7 bases). CDR1 MNHEY and CDR2 SVGAGI come from the germline V gene. The V end was cut by 6 bases, the J end by 5 bases, with 19 bases between. There are 15 residues in the CDR3. The CDR3: CASSSPQGGRETQYF. CDR3 nucleotide sequence: TGTGCCAGCAGCTCACCTCAGGGGGGTAGGGAGACCCAGTACTTC.

The V and J genes are TRBV6-5 and TRBJ1-4; 7 nucleotides match TRBD1. Germline CDR1 and CDR2: MNHEY and SVGAGI. Trimming cost V 3 bases and J 12 bases; bases outside gene matches: 13. The CDR3 sequence is 15 residues long. For the CDR3, the DNA is TGTGCCAGCAGTTATGTCGTAGGGGGCGCGCGGGAACTGTTTTTT. Translating gives CASSYVVGGARELFF.

The chain employs TRBV7-9 and TRBJ1-2; no definite D call. The CDR3 extends over 13 amino acids. V was pared by 8 bases and J by 4 bases, with 14 bases between. Germline V gives CDR1 SEHNR, CDR2 FQNEAQ (reference sequence). The CDR3, as DNA: TGTGCCAGCCTCCCGCTACTGGGCTATGGCTACACCTTC. Translated, it gives CASLPLLGYGYTF.

V is TRBV2 and J is TRBJ2-7; 9 positions agree with TRBD1. With 4 bases clipped from V and 9 bases from J, the junction kept 7 bases outside the gene matches. This CDR3 is 13 amino acids long. Germline-derived CDR1 and CDR2 are SNHLY and FYNNEI. The CDR3 region is CASSVGTGLTQYV. The DNA of the CDR3 is TGTGCCAGCAGTGTGGGGACAGGGCTTACGCAGTACGTC.

The table lists this clone with a count of one. The chain combines TRBV12-5 with TRBJ1-2, with a weak D call TRBD1 (5 bases). Germline-derived CDR1 and CDR2 are LGHNT and FRNRAP. The germline V and J ends were trimmed by 5 bases and 6 bases, with 16 bases remaining between them. The CDR3 has 14 residues. In nucleotides, the CDR3 is TGTGCTAGTGGTACGGGGACCCTGAATGATGGCTACACCTTC. Amino acids: CASGTGTLNDGYTF.

This clone was detected a few times. The rearrangement joins TRBV5-6 to TRBJ1-5, with D hard to call. Germline V gives CDR1 SGHDT, CDR2 YYEEEE. CDR3 length equals 16 residues. Trimming left V 3 bases short and J 1 base short, with 14 bases between. CDR3 bases: TGTGCCAGCAGCTCATACCTTCGACTGAGCAATCAGCCCCAGCATTTT. Its translation is CASSSYLRLSNQPQHF.

The V and J genes are TRBV7-6 and TRBJ2-7, with 7 positions matching TRBD1. Losses at the gene ends were 5 bases for V and 2 bases for J; bases not matched to a gene: 9. This CDR3 has 15 residues. Germline V gene lookup returns CDR1 SGHVS and CDR2 FNYEAQ. This CDR3 reads CASSARGQPTYEQYF. CDR3 in DNA: TGTGCCAGCAGCGCCCGGGGACAGCCGACCTACGAGCAGTACTTC.

The gene calls are TRBV7-9 and TRBJ1-4; D perhaps matches TRBD1 (5 bases). The CDR3 consists of 15 residues. Germline CDR1 SEHNR, CDR2 FQNEAQ (reference sequence). Trimming stripped 2 bases from V and 8 bases from J, with 15 bases between. CDR3 coding DNA: TGTGCCAGCAGCTTATCCCGGGACCAAAGGGAAAAACTGTTTTTT. Translating it yields CASSLSRDQREKLFF.

The chain recombines TRBV3-1 (or the pseudogene TRBV3-2) with TRBJ2-3; a possible D gene is TRBD2 (5 bases). The CDR3 contains 17 residues. V lost 0 bases to trimming and J lost 5 bases, with 18 bases between them. Germline V CDR1 and CDR2: LGHDT, YNNKEL (reference sequence). In DNA, the CDR3 is TGTGCCAGCAGCCAAGATAGTATTGGAGGCCCTAGAGATACGCAGTATTTT. This encodes CASSQDSIGGPRDTQYF.

This chain links TRBV30 with TRBJ2-5; the D gene is possibly TRBD2 (6 bases). Germline V CDR1 and CDR2: GTSNPN, SVGIG (reference sequence). Trimming cost V 3 bases and J 9 bases, with 14 bases left between them. The CDR3 is made up of 12 amino acids. CDR3 in amino acids: CAWREPGRPQYF. The CDR3 DNA follows: TGTGCCTGGAGGGAACCGGGGAGGCCCCAGTACTTC.

In its sample, this clone was seen once. The rearrangement joins TRBV11-3 to TRBJ2-3, with D perhaps TRBD2 (6 bases). Germline values: CDR1 SGHNT, CDR2 YENEEA. The CDR3 spans 12 residues. V lost 5 bases and J lost 6, with 9 bases in between. The CDR3: CASSPGGDTQYF. The CDR3 region has the DNA TGTGCCAGCAGCCCCGGAGGGGATACGCAGTATTTT.

This chain uses TRBV4-1 with TRBJ1-5; D ambiguous. The CDR3 has 17 amino acids. CDR1 is MGHRA and CDR2 is YSYEKL in the germline V gene. V lost 0 bases, J lost 3 bases, and 15 bases lay in between. The CDR3 here is CASSQEWASGLNQPQHF. CDR3 DNA sequence: TGCGCCAGCAGCCAAGAGTGGGCGAGCGGGCTCAATCAGCCCCAGCATTTT.

The chain employs TRBV5-1 and TRBJ1-1; D ambiguous. The CDR3 consists of 15 residues. V was pared by 0 bases and J by 4 bases, with 13 bases between. The germline V gene has CDR1 SGHRS and CDR2 YFSETQ. The CDR3 sequence is CASSLEGGIVTEAFF. The CDR3 bases are TGCGCCAGCAGCTTGGAGGGAGGGATCGTCACTGAAGCTTTCTTT. The full variable domain, with the rest looked up from reference TRBV5-1 and TRBJ1-1, is KAGVTQTPRYLIKTRGQQVTLSCSPISGHRSVSWYQQTPGQGLQFLFEYFSETQRNKGNFPGRFSGRQFSNSRSEMNVSTLELGDSALYLCASSLEGGIVTEAFFGQGTRLTVV.

V is TRBV10-2 and J is TRBJ1-5; maybe TRBD1 (5 bases). CDR3 length: 16 residues. Germline CDR1 and CDR2: WSHSY and SAAADI. V lost 6 bases to trimming and J lost 1 base, with 16 bases between them. DNA for the CDR3: TGCGCCAGCAGGCAAGGCGGGGGTGGAAGCAATCAGCCCCAGCATTTT. Protein: CASRQGGGGSNQPQHF.

A few counts support this clone. The V call is TRBV7-2, the J call TRBJ2-7, with a weak D call TRBD2 (5 bases). The germline gives CDR1 SGHTA, CDR2 FQGNSA. This CDR3 contains 13 residues. V lost 1 base, J lost 4 bases, and 8 bases lay in between. The CDR3 region is CASSLESGYEQYV. The CDR3, as DNA: TGTGCCAGCAGCTTAGAGTCGGGGTACGAGCAGTACGTC.

The chain is built from TRBV3-1 (or the pseudogene TRBV3-2) and TRBJ2-3; the D gene is possibly TRBD2 (7 bases). Trimming took off 1 base at V and 1 base at J, with 12 bases between the two ends. In germline, CDR1 is LGHDT, CDR2 YNNKEL (reference sequence). This CDR3 has 16 amino acids. CDR3 DNA sequence: TGTGCCAGCAGCCAAGCTCGGGGGGCGGGCACAGATACGCAGTATTTT. Protein sequence: CASSQARGAGTDTQYF.